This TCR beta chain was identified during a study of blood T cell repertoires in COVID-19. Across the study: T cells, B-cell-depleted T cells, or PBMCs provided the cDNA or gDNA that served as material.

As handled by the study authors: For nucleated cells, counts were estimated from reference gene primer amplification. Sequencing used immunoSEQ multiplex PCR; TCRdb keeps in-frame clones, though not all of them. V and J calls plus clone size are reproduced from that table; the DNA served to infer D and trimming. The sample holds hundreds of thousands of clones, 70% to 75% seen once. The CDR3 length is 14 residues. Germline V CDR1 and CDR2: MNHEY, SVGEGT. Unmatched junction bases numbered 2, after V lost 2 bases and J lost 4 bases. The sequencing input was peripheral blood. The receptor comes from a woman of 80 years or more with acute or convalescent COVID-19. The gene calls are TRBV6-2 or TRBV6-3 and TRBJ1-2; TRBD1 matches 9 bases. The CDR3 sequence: CASSYGQGTYGYTF. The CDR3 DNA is TGTGCCAGCAGTTACGGACAGGGGACCTATGGCTACACCTTC.